These T cell receptor beta chains were read from a single sample in a study of CD8 T cells in ankylosing spondylitis. TCRdb re-analysed the 5' RACE reads in MiXCR, keeping a single row per CDR3 protein. The sample has about 220,000 distinct CDR3 sequences, 25% to 30% seen once. Material: blood, either unsorted or a sorted T cell fraction (not recorded which). The receptors here all came from a male donor with ankylosing spondylitis or in good health (not recorded which). The CDR3 runs from the conserved cysteine through the conserved F or W. Fields, in order: CDR3 DNA, CDR3 protein, D gene, clone size, V gene, J gene. The D gene is left open where the match is weak. Some rows mark clone size as missing; the rest say once, few, many or name a class of expanded clone.

CDR3nt: TGTGCCAGCAGCAAAACTCAGGGTCGCGAGCAGTACTTC
CDR3aa: CASSKTQGREQYF
d_gene: NA
abundance: NA
v_gene: TRBV21-1
j_gene: TRBJ2-7

CDR3nt: TGTGCCATCAGTGATGGAGTCCTTGGCCCCTCTGGGGCCAACGTCCTGACTTTC
CDR3aa: CAISDGVLGPSGANVLTF
d_gene: NA
abundance: few
v_gene: TRBV10-3
j_gene: TRBJ2-6

CDR3nt: TGTGCCAGCAGCGTAGACAGGCGTGCTAGCACAGATACGCAGTATTTT
CDR3aa: CASSVDRRASTDTQYF
d_gene: NA
abundance: many
v_gene: TRBV9
j_gene: TRBJ2-3

CDR3nt: TGTGCCAGCAGCTTAAAAGGCGGCGCAACCTACGAGCAGTACTTC
CDR3aa: CASSLKGGATYEQYF
d_gene: NA
abundance: NA
v_gene: TRBV7-9
j_gene: TRBJ2-7

CDR3nt: TGTGCCATCAGTGAATGGGCGGGGGGCGCGGGCGGGAGAGGGTCCTACAATGAGCAGTTCTTC
CDR3aa: CAISEWAGGAGGRGSYNEQFF
d_gene: TRBD2
abundance: once
v_gene: TRBV10-3
j_gene: TRBJ2-1

CDR3nt: TGCAGCGTTGGACAGACCACCGGGGAGCTGTTTTTT
CDR3aa: CSVGQTTGELFF
d_gene: NA
abundance: few
v_gene: TRBV29-1
j_gene: TRBJ2-2

CDR3nt: TGTGCCAGCAGGTCGTGGTCCGCGAACACTGAAGCTTTCTTT
CDR3aa: CASRSWSANTEAFF
d_gene: NA
abundance: NA
v_gene: TRBV6-1
j_gene: TRBJ1-1

CDR3nt: TGCAGTGCTAGAGATCGTACTAGCGGGATGTACGAGCAGTACTTC
CDR3aa: CSARDRTSGMYEQYF
d_gene: TRBD2
abundance: NA
v_gene: TRBV20-1
j_gene: TRBJ2-7

CDR3nt: TGCGCCAGCAGAGCGGGACAATCTAGCACAGATACGCAGTATTTT
CDR3aa: CASRAGQSSTDTQYF
d_gene: NA
abundance: NA
v_gene: TRBV5-1
j_gene: TRBJ2-3

CDR3nt: TGCAGTGCTAGAGGAATGACTAGCGGCTCCTACAATGAGCAGTTCTTC
CDR3aa: CSARGMTSGSYNEQFF
d_gene: TRBD2
abundance: NA
v_gene: TRBV20-1
j_gene: TRBJ2-1

CDR3nt: TGTGCCATCAGTGAGAATAGCGGGCTCGGGGATGAGCAGTTCTTC
CDR3aa: CAISENSGLGDEQFF
d_gene: TRBD2
abundance: NA
v_gene: TRBV10-3
j_gene: TRBJ2-1

CDR3nt: TGTGCCACCAGTGATTCGGTTCCAGCGGGAGCCCGCGAGCAGTTCTTC
CDR3aa: CATSDSVPAGAREQFF
d_gene: TRBD2
abundance: NA
v_gene: TRBV24-1
j_gene: TRBJ2-1

CDR3nt: TGTGCCAGCAGCTTAGTAGCTAGCGGGAGTTACAATGATCAGTTCTTC
CDR3aa: CASSLVASGSYNDQFF
d_gene: TRBD2
abundance: NA
v_gene: TRBV11-2
j_gene: TRBJ2-1

CDR3nt: TGCAGTGCTAGCCGGACAGGGAACACTGAAGCTTTCTTT
CDR3aa: CSASRTGNTEAFF
d_gene: TRBD1
abundance: many
v_gene: TRBV20-1
j_gene: TRBJ1-1

CDR3nt: TGCAGTGCTAGAGATCTCATTGGGACACGGATTCGAAGCTCCTACGAGCAGTACTTC
CDR3aa: CSARDLIGTRIRSSYEQYF
d_gene: NA
abundance: many
v_gene: TRBV20-1
j_gene: TRBJ2-7

CDR3nt: TGCAGTGCTAGAGGGAGGGACATCAAGGGGGCCCAGTACTTC
CDR3aa: CSARGRDIKGAQYF
d_gene: NA
abundance: few
v_gene: TRBV20-1
j_gene: TRBJ2-5

CDR3nt: TGTGCCAGCAGTGCGCTTACCTCCTACGAGCAGTACTTC
CDR3aa: CASSALTSYEQYF
d_gene: NA
abundance: many
v_gene: TRBV12-3/TRBV12-4
j_gene: TRBJ2-7

CDR3nt: TGCAGTGCCCTTGGGACAGGGGGAAGGGCGGGCTACGAGCAGTACTTC
CDR3aa: CSALGTGGRAGYEQYF
d_gene: TRBD1
abundance: many
v_gene: TRBV20-1
j_gene: TRBJ2-7

CDR3nt: TGTGCCACCAGCAGAGATTTAGGATTGAATCAGCCCCAGCATTTT
CDR3aa: CATSRDLGLNQPQHF
d_gene: NA
abundance: many
v_gene: TRBV15
j_gene: TRBJ1-5

CDR3nt: TGCGCCAGCATGGACAGGGGGAACTACAATGAGCAGTTCTTC
CDR3aa: CASMDRGNYNEQFF
d_gene: TRBD1
abundance: NA
v_gene: TRBV10-2
j_gene: TRBJ2-1

CDR3nt: TGTGCCAGCAGCCAAGATGGCGGAAGCACAGATACGCAGTATTTT
CDR3aa: CASSQDGGSTDTQYF
d_gene: NA
abundance: many
v_gene: TRBV3-1
j_gene: TRBJ2-3

CDR3nt: TGTGCCAGCAGGCGGGGCGGGACAGGGCCGTACGAGCAGTACTTC
CDR3aa: CASRRGGTGPYEQYF
d_gene: TRBD1
abundance: NA
v_gene: TRBV27
j_gene: TRBJ2-7

CDR3nt: TGTGCCAGCAGTGAAGCCCCGGTCATGGGGGAGCTGTTTTTT
CDR3aa: CASSEAPVMGELFF
d_gene: NA
abundance: few
v_gene: TRBV6-1
j_gene: TRBJ2-2

CDR3nt: TGTGCCCGATACCCTGTACCGGGAGCGATCGGGGAGCTGTTTTTT
CDR3aa: CARYPVPGAIGELFF
d_gene: NA
abundance: few
v_gene: TRBV7-9
j_gene: TRBJ2-2

CDR3nt: TGTGCCAGCAGCTTAGTCGGACAGGGGGGCGAGTCCCAGCATTTT
CDR3aa: CASSLVGQGGESQHF
d_gene: TRBD1
abundance: NA
v_gene: TRBV5-5
j_gene: TRBJ1-5

CDR3nt: TGTGCCAGCTCACCACCAGTATCGGGAGCGAAAACTAGTGAGCAGTTCTTC
CDR3aa: CASSPPVSGAKTSEQFF
d_gene: NA
abundance: once
v_gene: TRBV18
j_gene: TRBJ2-1

CDR3nt: TGTGCCAGTAAGGACAAAGCCTACGAGCAGTACTTC
CDR3aa: CASKDKAYEQYF
d_gene: NA
abundance: few
v_gene: TRBV19
j_gene: TRBJ2-7